Each of the 20 T cell receptor beta chains below was sequenced from the same sample in a study of blood T cell repertoires in COVID-19. Assay used: immunoSEQ multiplex PCR; TCRdb lists only in-frame clones, some missing. Among 200,000 or so clones listed, about four fifths were seen once. Sequencing was carried out using PBMCs or T cells enriched from blood (not recorded which). All receptors derive from a woman between 35 and 50 years old with acute COVID-19.

The V and J genes are TRBV2 and TRBJ2-5; 10 bases are a match to TRBD2. From germline, CDR1 is SNHLY and CDR2 FYNNEI. Trimming cost V 6 bases and J 5 bases; bases outside gene matches: 12. CDR3 length: 16 amino acids. Here the CDR3 DNA reads TGTGCCAGCAGGTTAAGAGCGGGAGGGTCCTCCGAGACCCAGTACTTC. This sequence encodes CASRLRAGGSSETQYF.

The chain combines TRBV27 with TRBJ2-7; the match to TRBD2 covers 7 bases. The CDR3 spans 14 residues. The germline V gene has CDR1 MNHEY and CDR2 SMNVEV (reference sequence). The ends lost 1 base at V and 3 bases at J; junction bases unmatched: 3. The CDR3 nucleotides read TGTGCCAGCAGTTTATGGGGGGGAAACTACGAGCAGTACTTC. It specifies CASSLWGGNYEQYF.

The chain carries TRBV2 and TRBJ2-1; 7 nucleotides align to TRBD2. The germline V gene has CDR1 SNHLY and CDR2 FYNNEI. The CDR3 is 15 residues long. J was trimmed by 6 bases and V by 6 bases; bases with no gene match: 11. Here the CDR3 DNA reads TGTGCCAGCAGACGGCAGGGAGGGAAGAGCAATGAGCAGTTCTTC. Protein product: CASRRQGGKSNEQFF.

The chain employs TRBV12-3 or TRBV12-4 and TRBJ2-1; D ambiguous. The CDR3 runs to 10 residues. Trimming took 2 bases from V and 10 from J, leaving 3 bases between them. The CDR3 protein is CASSLREQFF. The CDR3 DNA is TGTGCCAGCAGTTTACGGGAGCAGTTCTTC.

The rearrangement uses TRBV10-2 and TRBJ1-1; the match to TRBD1 covers 9 bases. CDR1 is WSHSY, CDR2 SAAADI, per germline. V was clipped by 7 bases and J by 7 bases; unmatched bases: 16. The CDR3 contains 16 residues. The CDR3 nucleotides read TGCGCCAGCACGAGCCCACTGGACAGGGGAGGGATTGAAGCTTTCTTT. Translating it yields CASTSPLDRGGIEAFF.

V gene TRBV19 combines with J gene TRBJ2-1; 9 bases are shared with TRBD2. Germline CDR1 reads LNHDA; CDR2 reads SQIVND (reference sequence). The length of the CDR3 is 16 residues. V shed 6 bases, J shed 0 bases, and the junction held 6 bases outside the gene matches. The CDR3 nucleotides are TGTGCCAGTAGAGCTAGCGGGAAAAGCTCCTACAATGAGCAGTTCTTC. Translated, it gives CASRASGKSSYNEQFF.

V usage is TRBV7-7 and J usage is TRBJ2-2; 10 nucleotides agree with TRBD2. From germline, CDR1 is SSHAT and CDR2 FNYEAQ (reference sequence). Trimming removed 1 base from V and 6 bases from J; junction bases left unmatched: 8. This CDR3 is built from 17 residues. In DNA form, the CDR3 reads TGTGCCAGCAGCTTAGGAGCGGGAGGGCCCTCGGCCGGGGAGCTGTTTTTT. Its protein product is CASSLGAGGPSAGELFF.

Here the CDR3 reads CASSPAGQKLYEQFF. The CDR3 region has the DNA TGTGCCAGCTCACCAGCGGGACAGAAACTATATGAGCAGTTCTTC. The chain carries TRBV18 and TRBJ2-1; the D gene is possibly TRBD1 (7 bases). CDR3 length equals 15 residues. The V and J ends lost 2 bases and 8 bases respectively, with 16 bases between them. Germline lookup yields CDR1 KGHSH and CDR2 LQKENI. Using reference TRBV18 and TRBJ2-1 for the parts outside the CDR3, the full variable domain is NAGVMQNPRHLVRRRGQEARLRCSPMKGHSHVYWYRQLPEEGLKFMVYLQKENIIDESGMPKERFSAEFPKEGPSILRIQQVVRGDSAAYFCASSPAGQKLYEQFFGPGTRLTVL.

The chain's CDR3 is CASSIRGVHTEAFF. The CDR3 bases are TGTGCCAGTAGTATCAGGGGAGTACACACTGAAGCTTTCTTT. This chain uses TRBV19 with TRBJ1-1, with D perhaps matching TRBD1 (6 bases). This CDR3 comprises 14 residues. Germline values: CDR1 LNHDA, CDR2 SQIVND (reference sequence). The ends were cut back, 3 bases at V and 3 bases at J, with 11 bases in the middle.

The gene calls are TRBV9 and TRBJ1-2; 8 nucleotides agree with TRBD1. V dropped 4 bases and J dropped 2; count of bases not matched to a gene: 7. Germline assignment: CDR1 SGDLS and CDR2 YYNGEE. The CDR3 runs 15 residues. The DNA of the CDR3 is TGTGCCAGCAGCTCGTCGGACAGGGCCAACTATGGCTACACCTTC. It translates to CASSSSDRANYGYTF.

This clone was seen once. The chain carries TRBV3-1 (or the pseudogene TRBV3-2) and TRBJ2-1, with 13 bases matching TRBD2. The germline gives CDR1 LGHDT, CDR2 YNNKEL (reference sequence). The CDR3 totals 15 residues. Unmatched junction bases numbered 2, after V lost 4 bases and J lost 5 bases. The CDR3 is CASSPGLAGNNEQFF. DNA for the CDR3: TGTGCCAGCAGCCCGGGACTAGCGGGGAACAATGAGCAGTTCTTC.

The J gene is TRBJ2-5, the V gene TRBV7-8; D might be TRBD2 (6 bases). The V end was cut by 4 bases, the J end by 3 bases, with 15 bases between. The length of the CDR3 is 15 residues. Germline V gene data show CDR1 as SGHVS and CDR2 as FQNEAQ. The CDR3 protein is CASSSGVGGEETQYF. The CDR3, as DNA: TGTGCCAGCAGCTCCGGTGTGGGAGGAGAAGAGACCCAGTACTTC.

The gene calls are TRBV3-1 (or the pseudogene TRBV3-2) and TRBJ2-5; maybe TRBD2 (6 bases). Germline CDR1 is LGHDT and CDR2 is YNNKEL (reference sequence). Deletions cut 0 bases from V and 5 bases from J, with 22 bases between. The CDR3 contains 18 residues. CDR3 amino acids: CASSQDTTGVSGSETQYF. The CDR3 bases are TGTGCCAGCAGCCAAGATACGACGGGAGTGTCGGGCTCGGAGACCCAGTACTTC.

The V and J genes are TRBV11-2 and TRBJ1-3; no clear D gene. The germline CDR1 and CDR2 sequences are SGHAT and FQNNGV. The CDR3 has 16 residues. V lost 5 bases to trimming and J lost 4 bases, with 18 bases between them. CDR3 nucleotide sequence: TGTGCCAGCAGCCTGTCCAGTGGCCGGGTGGGAAACACCATATATTTT. Its translation is CASSLSSGRVGNTIYF.

The V call is TRBV28, the J call TRBJ1-2; D possibly corresponds to TRBD1 (6 bases). This CDR3 region has 17 residues. Germline CDR1 and CDR2: MDHEN and SYDVKM. The V gene lost 5 bases and the J gene lost 0 bases, with 19 bases spanning the gap. The CDR3 DNA reads as TGTGCCAGCAGTCCGACAGGTAGCAGAGGGGCTAACTATGGCTACACCTTC. This encodes CASSPTGSRGANYGYTF.

The rearrangement joins TRBV5-5 to TRBJ1-6; 10 bases line up with TRBD1. V was pared by 4 bases and J by 0 bases, with 10 bases of the junction left unmatched. Germline CDR1 reads SGHKS; CDR2 reads YYEKEE (reference sequence). The CDR3 has 19 amino acids. The CDR3 here is CASSPTGGFRGSYNSPLHF. The DNA of the CDR3 is TGTGCCAGCAGCCCGACAGGGGGCTTCCGCGGCTCCTATAATTCACCCCTCCACTTT.

This clone was detected a few times. The chain combines TRBV7-8 with TRBJ1-1; no definite D call. Germline CDR1 is SGHVS and CDR2 is FQNEAQ. The length of the CDR3 is 14 residues. With 5 bases removed from V and 1 base from J, the gap between germline ends came to 11 bases. The CDR3 coding sequence is TGTGCCAGCAGCCTTCGGGAGGGGAACACTGAAGCTTTCTTT. Its translation: CASSLREGNTEAFF. Filled out from reference TRBV7-8 and TRBJ1-1, the complete variable domain reads GAGVSQSPRYKVAKRGQDVALRCDPISGHVSLFWYQQALGQGPEFLTYFQNEAQLDKSGLPSDRFFAERPEGSVSTLKIQRTQQEDSAVYLCASSLREGNTEAFFGQGTRLTVV.

The V call is TRBV4-2, the J call TRBJ1-6, with TRBD1 identical over 9 bases. CDR3 length: 16 residues. CDR1 is LGHNA, CDR2 YNFKEQ, per germline. Germline trimming cut 4 bases from V and 5 bases from J; bases unmatched to any gene: 6. The CDR3 nucleotides are TGTGCCAGCAGCCCAAGCTGGGACAGGGATAATTCACCCCTCCACTTT. Translating gives CASSPSWDRDNSPLHF.

The rearrangement joins TRBV29-1 to TRBJ2-1; the D gene is possibly TRBD1 (6 bases). Germline V gene lookup returns CDR1 SQVTM and CDR2 ANQGSEA. CDR3 size: 14 residues. V was trimmed by 5 bases and J by 5 bases, leaving 16 bases between them. Written as DNA, the CDR3 is TGCAGCGTTCAGGGGATGGCGGCCAACAATGAGCAGTTCTTC. Translation gives CSVQGMAANNEQFF.

The chain links TRBV7-3 to TRBJ2-7, with TRBD2 matching over 13 bases. The CDR3 consists of 16 residues. After removal of 5 bases from V and 1 base from J, the junction contained 5 bases not matched to a gene. Germline assignment: CDR1 SGHTA and CDR2 FQGTGA. The CDR3 loop is CASSVTSGGASYEQYF. CDR3 DNA sequence: TGTGCCAGCAGCGTTACTAGCGGGGGGGCGTCCTACGAGCAGTACTTC.